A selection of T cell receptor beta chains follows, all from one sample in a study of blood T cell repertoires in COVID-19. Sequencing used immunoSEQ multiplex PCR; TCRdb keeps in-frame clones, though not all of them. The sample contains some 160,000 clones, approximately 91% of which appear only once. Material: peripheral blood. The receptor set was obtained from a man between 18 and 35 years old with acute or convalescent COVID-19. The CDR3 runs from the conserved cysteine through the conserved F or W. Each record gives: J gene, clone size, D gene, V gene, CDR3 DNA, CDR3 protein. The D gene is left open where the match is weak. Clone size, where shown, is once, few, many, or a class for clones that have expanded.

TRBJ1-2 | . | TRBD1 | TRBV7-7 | TGTGCCAGGGACAGGGGGCGCGGTACGGGTGGCTACACCTTC | CARDRGRGTGGYTF
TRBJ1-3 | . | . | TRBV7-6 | TGTGCCAGCAGCTTAGCGGAGGACAGCGACTCTGGAAACACCATATATTTT | CASSLAEDSDSGNTIYF
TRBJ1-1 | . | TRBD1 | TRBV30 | TGTGCCTGGAGTGTACGACAGGGAAACACTGAAGCTTTCTTT | CAWSVRQGNTEAFF
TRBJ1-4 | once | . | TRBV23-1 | TGCGCCAGCAGTCAATCCTTAGATAGCACCGCAACTAATGAAAAACTGTTTTTT | CASSQSLDSTATNEKLFF
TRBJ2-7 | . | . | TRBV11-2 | TGTGCCAGCAGCCGTGAAGGGGGTGAGCAGTACTTC | CASSREGGEQYF
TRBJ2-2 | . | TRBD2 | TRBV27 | TGTGCCAGCAGCCTAAGACTAGCGGGAGGGTATAGCGGGGAGCTGTTTTTT | CASSLRLAGGYSGELFF
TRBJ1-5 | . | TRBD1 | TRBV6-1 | TGTGCCAGCAGTGAATGGGGACAGGGCAATCAGCCCCAGCATTTT | CASSEWGQGNQPQHF
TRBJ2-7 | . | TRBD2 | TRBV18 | TGTGCCAGCTCACAGGGACTAGCGGGAGCAACCGAGCAGTACTTC | CASSQGLAGATEQYF
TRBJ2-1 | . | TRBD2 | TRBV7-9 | TGTGCCAGCAGCTTCAGCGGGGGGGTCTCCAATGAGCAGTTCTTC | CASSFSGGVSNEQFF
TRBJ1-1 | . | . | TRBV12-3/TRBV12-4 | TGTGCCAGCAGGATGACAGATCGCACTGAAGCTTTCTTT | CASRMTDRTEAFF
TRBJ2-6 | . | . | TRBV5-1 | TGCGCCAGCAGCTTCATTCTCCTAGGGGCCAACGTCCTGACTTTC | CASSFILLGANVLTF
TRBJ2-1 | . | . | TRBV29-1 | TGCAGCGTTGAGGCGGGCGCAGCTAACTCCTACAATGAGCAGTTCTTC | CSVEAGAANSYNEQFF
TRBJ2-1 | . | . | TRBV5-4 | TGTGCCAGCAGCTTATCCCACGGACAGTTTAATGAGCAGTTCTTC | CASSLSHGQFNEQFF
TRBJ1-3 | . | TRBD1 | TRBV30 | TGTGCCTGGAGTGTGGGTGACAGGGGGCCGGGAAACACCATATATTTT | CAWSVGDRGPGNTIYF
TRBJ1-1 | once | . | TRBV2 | TGTGCCAGCAGTGACCCCGGGGGGGTAATGAACACTGAAGCTTTCTTT | CASSDPGGVMNTEAFF
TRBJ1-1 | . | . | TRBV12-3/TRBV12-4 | TGTGCCAGCAGCCGCGGACAGACTGCTGCTTTCTTT | CASSRGQTAAFF
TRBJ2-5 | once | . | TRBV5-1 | TGCGCCAGCAGCTTGCAGGGTTACGGGGGAAACCAAGAGACCCAGTACTTC | CASSLQGYGGNQETQYF
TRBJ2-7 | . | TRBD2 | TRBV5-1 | TGCGCCAGCAGGGGAGGGAAAGAGTACGAGCAGTACTTC | CASRGGKEYEQYF
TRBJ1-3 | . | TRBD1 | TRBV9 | TGTGCCAGCAGCGCCGCACCGACGACAGGGGTCCTTCCCCGGAGTGGAAACACCATATATTTT | CASSAAPTTGVLPRSGNTIYF
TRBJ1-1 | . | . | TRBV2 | TGTGCCAGCAGTCAGGGGCGCCCGAACACTGAAGCTTTCTTT | CASSQGRPNTEAFF
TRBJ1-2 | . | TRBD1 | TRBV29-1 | TGCAGCGTTGAAGTGTCGGGGACAGGGGGTCCCCCCTCTAACTATGGCTACACCTTC | CSVEVSGTGGPPSNYGYTF
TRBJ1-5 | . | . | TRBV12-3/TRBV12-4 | TGTGCCAGCAGTTTAGGGGCCAATCAGCCCCAGCATTTT | CASSLGANQPQHF
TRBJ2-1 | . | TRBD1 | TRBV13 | TGTGCCACGGGGGACAGGGTAATTGACAATGAGCAGTTCTTC | CATGDRVIDNEQFF
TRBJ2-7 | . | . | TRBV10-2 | TGCGCCAGCAGTGAGTCAGGGGGATTCTACGAGCAGTACTTC | CASSESGGFYEQYF
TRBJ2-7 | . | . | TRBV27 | TGTGCCAGCAGTGAGGGGGAGTGGTCAGAGCAGTACTTC | CASSEGEWSEQYF
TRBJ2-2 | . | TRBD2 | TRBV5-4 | TGTGCCAGCAGCCAACTAGCGGGCGGGGAGCTGTTTTTT | CASSQLAGGELFF
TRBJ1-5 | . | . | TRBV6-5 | TGTGCCAGCAGACAGGGTTACAATCAGCCCCAGCATTTT | CASRQGYNQPQHF
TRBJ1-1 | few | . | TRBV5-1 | TGCGCCAGCTCCTGGGGGGGGGACACTGAAGCTTTCTTT | CASSWGGDTEAFF
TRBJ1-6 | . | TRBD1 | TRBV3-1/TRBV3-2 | TGTGCCAGCAGCCAGGGACAGGGGGCTTCACCCCTCCACTTT | CASSQGQGASPLHF
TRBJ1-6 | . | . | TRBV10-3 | TGTGCCATCAGTGACTGGGGAGGAGGTAATTCACCCCTCCACTTT | CAISDWGGGNSPLHF
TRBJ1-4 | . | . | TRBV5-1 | TGCGCCAGCACCCTAAGTAGCGGGGTATATGGTGAAAAACTGTTTTTT | CASTLSSGVYGEKLFF
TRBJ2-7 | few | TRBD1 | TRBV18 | TGTGCCAGCTCACCACCCGACAGGGGTGGCCCCTACGAGCAGTACTTC | CASSPPDRGGPYEQYF
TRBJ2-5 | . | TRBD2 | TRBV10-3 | TGTGCCATCAGTGAGGCTAGCGGGGGGAAAGAGACCCAGTACTTC | CAISEASGGKETQYF
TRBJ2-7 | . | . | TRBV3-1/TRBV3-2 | TGTGCCAGCAGCTACAGGTCCCCGAGCTCCTACGAGCAGTACTTC | CASSYRSPSSYEQYF
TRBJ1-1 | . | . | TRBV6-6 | TGTGCCAGCAGTTCTGCCGGGGGAGGGCGGAACACTGAAGCTTTCTTT | CASSSAGGGRNTEAFF
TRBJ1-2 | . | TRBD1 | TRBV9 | TGTGCCAGCAGCGTAGGAGGGACAGGGGACGCCTATGGCTACACCTTC | CASSVGGTGDAYGYTF
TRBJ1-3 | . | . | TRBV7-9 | TGTGCCAGCAGCCGCGCCGGGGGGGTCGGAAACACCATATATTTT | CASSRAGGVGNTIYF
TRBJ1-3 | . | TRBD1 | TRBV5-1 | TGCGCCAGCAGCTTGGACAGGGGGACGGGAAACACCATATATTTT | CASSLDRGTGNTIYF
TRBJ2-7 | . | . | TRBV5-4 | TGTGCCAGCACCATTGGGCCCCCCAATCTGATAAGCTCCTACGAGCAGTACTTC | CASTIGPPNLISSYEQYF
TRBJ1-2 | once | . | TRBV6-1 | TGTGCCAGCAGTGAGTCGAAAGGACACCTTAACTATGGCTACACCTTC | CASSESKGHLNYGYTF
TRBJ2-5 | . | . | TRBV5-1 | TGCGCCAGCAGACAGGGTCCTGAGGAGACCCAGTACTTC | CASRQGPEETQYF
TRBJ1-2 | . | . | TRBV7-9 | TGTGCCAGCAGCCTACTGACATGGGGAGCTAACTATGGCTACACCTTC | CASSLLTWGANYGYTF
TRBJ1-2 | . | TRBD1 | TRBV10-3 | TGTGCCATGAAGACAGGGAAGACTAACTATGGCTACACCTTC | CAMKTGKTNYGYTF
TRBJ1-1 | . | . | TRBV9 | TGTGCCAGCAGCGTAGTGCCGGGGAGGGCTGAAGCTTTCTTT | CASSVVPGRAEAFF
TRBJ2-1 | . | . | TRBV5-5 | TGTGCCAGCAGCTTGGAGAAAAGGGGTGTCTCCTACAATGAGCAGTTCTTC | CASSLEKRGVSYNEQFF
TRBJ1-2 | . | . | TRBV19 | TGTGCCAGTAGTAAAGGACTTAACTATGGCTACACCTTC | CASSKGLNYGYTF
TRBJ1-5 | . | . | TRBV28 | TGTGCCAGCACAGGGGAGGGTTATAGCAATCAGCCCCAGCATTTT | CASTGEGYSNQPQHF
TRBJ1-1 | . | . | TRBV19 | TGTGCCAGTAGTATAGTCGGGGATTCGAACACTGAAGCTTTCTTT | CASSIVGDSNTEAFF
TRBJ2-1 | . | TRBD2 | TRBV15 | TGTGCCACCAGCAGGGCCCTCGGGGGGTCCTCCTACAATGAGCAGTTCTTC | CATSRALGGSSYNEQFF
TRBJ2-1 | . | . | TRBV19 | TGTGCCAGTAGTATAGAGGATCGGGGGAGGACACCACAGTTCTTC | CASSIEDRGRTPQFF
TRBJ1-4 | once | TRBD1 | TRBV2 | TGTGCCAGCAGTGATAGGAGACAGGGACTCGAAAAACTGTTTTTT | CASSDRRQGLEKLFF
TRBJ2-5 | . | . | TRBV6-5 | TGTGCCAGCAGCTTACAGGGTATTAGGGAGACCCAGTACTTC | CASSLQGIRETQYF
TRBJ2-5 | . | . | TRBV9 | TGTGCCAGCAGCGTAGGAGGGCAGCAAGAGACCCAGTACTTC | CASSVGGQQETQYF
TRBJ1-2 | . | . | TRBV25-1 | TGTGCCAGCAGTGAACTAGACAGGAAAGGCTACACCTTC | CASSELDRKGYTF